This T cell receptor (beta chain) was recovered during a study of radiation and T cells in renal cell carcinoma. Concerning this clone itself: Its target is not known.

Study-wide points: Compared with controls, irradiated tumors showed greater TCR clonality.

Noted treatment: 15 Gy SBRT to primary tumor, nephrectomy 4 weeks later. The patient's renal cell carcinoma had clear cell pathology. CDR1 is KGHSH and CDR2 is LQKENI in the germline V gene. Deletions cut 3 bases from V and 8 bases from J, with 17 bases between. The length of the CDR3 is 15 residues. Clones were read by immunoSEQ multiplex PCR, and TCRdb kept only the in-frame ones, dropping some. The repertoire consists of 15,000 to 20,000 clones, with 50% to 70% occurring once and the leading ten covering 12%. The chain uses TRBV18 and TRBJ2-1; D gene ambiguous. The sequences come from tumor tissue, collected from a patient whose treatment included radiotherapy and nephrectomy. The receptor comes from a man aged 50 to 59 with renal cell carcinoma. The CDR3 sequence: CASSPATPPLDEQFF. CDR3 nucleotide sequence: TGTGCCAGCTCACCTGCTACCCCTCCCCTCGATGAGCAGTTCTTC. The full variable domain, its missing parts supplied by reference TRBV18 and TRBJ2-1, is NAGVMQNPRHLVRRRGQEARLRCSPMKGHSHVYWYRQLPEEGLKFMVYLQKENIIDESGMPKERFSAEFPKEGPSILRIQQVVRGDSAAYFCASSPATPPLDEQFFGPGTRLTVL.